This paragraph reports one T cell receptor beta chain. The sample originates from a study of blood T cell repertoires in COVID-19. Per the original data handling: Nucleated cell counts were estimated from reference gene primer amplification. The protocol was immunoSEQ multiplex PCR, while the TCRdb copy is restricted to in-frame clones and leaves out a portion. From that table come the V and J calls and clone size; the DNA was used to work out D and trimming. The sample holds roughly 56,000 clones, 91% seen once. With 6 bases clipped from V and 4 bases from J, the junction kept 11 bases outside the gene matches. Germline loops: CDR1 MNHNY, CDR2 SVGAGI (reference sequence). CDR3 size: 16 residues.

The source of this sequence is a man aged 50-59 years with active COVID-19. The chain carries TRBV6-6 and TRBJ1-2; 10 bases are shared with TRBD1. What was sequenced was peripheral blood. The CDR3 is CASSKYGTGVVYGYTF. Here the CDR3 DNA reads TGTGCCAGCAGCAAATACGGGACAGGGGTTGTCTATGGCTACACCTTC.